These 9 T cell receptor beta chains came from one sample sequenced in a study of post-analysis software for immune sequencing data. Study-level findings and limits: Four to six TRBV segments (TRBV5-6, TRBV5-1 and TRBV20-1 among them) occurred more frequently in patients than in controls.

Their target antigens are unknown. Libraries were made from TCR beta cDNA, and they carried unique molecular identifiers. One entry per CDR3 protein results from TCRdb running MiXCR on the PCR reads. The table has about 210,000 distinct CDR3 sequences, over 25% seen once. The sequencing sample was made of blood. These receptors came from a girl aged 2-17 years with multiple sclerosis.

Ten or more counts support this clonotype. The chain has TRBV12-5 and TRBJ2-6, with a tentative D call TRBD1 (6 bases). V was pared by 5 bases and J by 5 bases, with 13 bases between. Germline V lookup: CDR1 LGHNT, CDR2 FRNRAP. This CDR3 region has 15 residues. CDR3 residues: CASGPGHQRANVLTF. In nucleotides, the CDR3 is TGTGCTAGTGGTCCGGGACATCAAAGGGCCAACGTCCTGACTTTC. Full variable domain (rest looked up from reference TRBV12-5 and TRBJ2-6): DARVTQTPRHKVTEMGQEVTMRCQPILGHNTVFWYRQTMMQGLELLAYFRNRAPLDDSGMPKDRFSAEMPDATLATLKIQPSEPRDSAVYFCASGPGHQRANVLTFGAGSRLTVL.

This clonotype was observed a few times. The rearrangement joins TRBV5-1 to TRBJ1-1; 8 bases match TRBD1. J was trimmed by 3 bases and V by 6 bases; bases with no gene match: 10. The CDR3 has 15 residues. The germline V gene has CDR1 SGHRS and CDR2 YFSETQ. Here the CDR3 reads CASTDQGAEDTEAFF. CDR3 DNA sequence: TGCGCCAGCACTGATCAGGGGGCGGAGGACACTGAAGCTTTCTTT. The whole variable domain, remainder taken from reference TRBV5-1 and TRBJ1-1, is KAGVTQTPRYLIKTRGQQVTLSCSPISGHRSVSWYQQTPGQGLQFLFEYFSETQRNKGNFPGRFSGRQFSNSRSEMNVSTLELGDSALYLCASTDQGAEDTEAFFGQGTRLTVV.

Many counts were recorded for this clonotype. The V call is TRBV15, the J call TRBJ2-7, with D possibly being TRBD2 (5 bases). Deletions cut 6 bases from V and 5 bases from J, with 11 bases between. Germline assignment: CDR1 LNHNV and CDR2 YYDKDF (reference sequence). This CDR3 has 12 amino acids. For the CDR3, the DNA is TGTGCCACCAGAGATTCCGGGGACGAGCAGTACTTC. This translates into CATRDSGDEQYF.

This clonotype was counted between two and nine times. This chain's CDR3 is CASGTKSPGGNEKLFF. The CDR3 DNA sequence: TGTGCCAGCGGGACGAAGAGCCCGGGAGGTAATGAAAAACTGTTTTTT. This chain uses TRBV6-5 with TRBJ1-4; D may be TRBD1 (5 bases). Germline loops: CDR1 MNHEY, CDR2 SVGAGI. The length of the CDR3 is 16 residues. V shed 8 bases and J shed 4 bases, with 20 bases lying between them.

The chain couples TRBV7-9 to TRBJ2-7, with D perhaps matching TRBD1 (6 bases). Germline loops: CDR1 SEHNR, CDR2 FQNEAQ (reference sequence). The CDR3 sequence is 16 residues long. The ends were cut back, 3 bases at V and 3 bases at J, with 18 bases in the middle. The DNA of the CDR3 is TGTGCCAGCAGCTTGGGTTGGCGGACAGCCAACTACGAGCAGTACTTC. This codes for CASSLGWRTANYEQYF. Complete variable domain (other parts from reference TRBV7-9 and TRBJ2-7): DTGVSQNPRHKITKRGQNVTFRCDPISEHNRLYWYRQTLGQGPEFLTYFQNEAQLEKSRLLSDRFSAERPKGSFSTLEIQRTEQGDSAMYLCASSLGWRTANYEQYFGPGTRLTVT.

This clonotype was seen many times. The chain couples TRBV27 to TRBJ2-5; D may be TRBD1 (6 bases). V lost 5 bases, J lost 1 base, and 14 bases lay in between. Germline CDR1 and CDR2: MNHEY and SMNVEV (reference sequence). This CDR3 region has 15 residues. The DNA of the CDR3 is TGTGCCAGCAGTCCCGCCCGCAGGGGCCAAGAGACCCAGTACTTC. Translation gives CASSPARRGQETQYF.

This chain links TRBV5-1 with TRBJ2-3; TRBD2 matches at 11 bases. The germline CDR1 and CDR2 sequences are SGHRS and YFSETQ. After removal of 3 bases from V and 2 bases from J, the junction contained 5 bases not matched to a gene. The CDR3 is 16 residues long. The CDR3 reads CASSSTTSGNTDTQYF. Written as DNA, the CDR3 is TGCGCCAGCAGCTCGACGACTAGCGGGAACACAGATACGCAGTATTTT.

As regards this clonotype: With a much larger clone just one base away, this may be a read error. V usage is TRBV4-1 and J usage is TRBJ2-4, with TRBD2 matching over 14 bases. Germline CDR1 reads MGHRA; CDR2 reads YSYEKL. V was clipped by 4 bases and J by 13 bases; unmatched bases: 24. This CDR3 region has 20 residues. The CDR3 DNA reads TGCGCCAGCAGCCCATTCAAGGGGACTAGCGGGAGCGATGAATTAGAGCCCCAGTACTTC. Amino acid sequence: CASSPFKGTSGSDELEPQYF.

With respect to this clonotype: A much larger clonotype is one base distant, so this may be a read error. V gene TRBV11-2 combines with J gene TRBJ2-3, with a tentative D call TRBD1 (6 bases). This CDR3 comprises 14 residues. Germline assignment: CDR1 SGHAT and CDR2 FQNNGV. V was cut by 4 bases and J by 4 bases, with 12 bases left in between. The CDR3 sequence is CASSWAGGSDTQYF. For the CDR3, the DNA is TGTGCCAGCAGCTGGGCTGGGGGCTCAGATACGCAGTATTTT.